This passage covers 7 T cell receptor beta chains from one sample sequenced in a study of T cells in Graves' hyperthyroidism and ophthalmopathy. The source material, RNA transcripts, was used to amplify TCR beta CDR3 regions. In the first-round RT-PCR of the TCR CDR3, the HTBI primer set was used. Each CDR3 protein gets one entry after TCRdb re-called the multiplex PCR reads with MiXCR. The table shows about 350,000 distinct CDR3 sequences, with approximately 15% occurring only once. The sample taken for sequencing was blood. The receptors here all came from a woman younger than 45 with Graves' hyperthyroidism.

The rearrangement links TRBV20-1 to TRBJ1-1, with 7 bases aligning to TRBD1. With 6 bases clipped from V and 4 bases from J, the junction kept 8 bases outside the gene matches. The germline CDR1 and CDR2 sequences are DFQATT and SNEGSKA (reference sequence). The CDR3 is made up of 13 amino acids. CDR3 DNA sequence: TGCAGTGCGCAAAACCGGGACAGCACTGAAGCTTTCTTT. Protein sequence: CSAQNRDSTEAFF.

The gene calls are TRBV5-5 and TRBJ2-4; D remains unclear. The CDR3 contains 17 residues. Trimming left V 4 bases short and J 1 base short, with 18 bases between. CDR1 and CDR2 from the germline V gene are SGHKS and YYEKEE (reference sequence). The CDR3 sequence: CASSAVPVGRAKNIQYF. The CDR3 bases are TGTGCCAGCAGCGCGGTCCCGGTTGGGCGGGCCAAAAACATTCAGTACTTC. Variable domain in full (rest from reference TRBV5-5 and TRBJ2-4): DAGVTQSPTHLIKTRGQQVTLRCSPISGHKSVSWYQQVLGQGPQFIFQYYEKEERGRGNFPDRFSARQFPNYSSELNVNALLLGDSALYLCASSAVPVGRAKNIQYFGAGTRLSVL.

This clonotype was counted many times. The chain has TRBV7-9 and TRBJ2-1; TRBD2 might be the D (6 bases). The CDR3 spans 16 residues. Germline CDR1 and CDR2: SEHNR and FQNEAQ (reference sequence). V lost 5 bases and J 7 bases, leaving 21 bases between the germline ends. CDR3 protein: CASSPLGGQRPNEQFF. The CDR3 bases are TGTGCCAGCAGCCCACTAGGAGGGCAGCGGCCGAATGAGCAGTTCTTC.

This clonotype has ten or more counts. CDR3 coding DNA: TGTGCCTGGAATCTAGCGGGAGGAAATGAGCAGTTCTTC. Amino acids: CAWNLAGGNEQFF. V and J are TRBV30 and TRBJ2-1, with TRBD2 matching over 11 bases. The germline V gene has CDR1 GTSNPN and CDR2 SVGIG (reference sequence). The CDR3 contains 13 residues. J was trimmed by 7 bases and V by 4 bases; bases with no gene match: 3.

The chain recombines TRBV9 with TRBJ1-1; no clear D gene. Germline CDR1 SGDLS, CDR2 YYNGEE. The V end lost 0 bases, the J end lost 3 bases, and 6 bases lay between the germline ends. CDR3 size: 13 residues. The CDR3 sequence: CASSVDGYTEAFF. DNA of the CDR3: TGTGCCAGCAGCGTAGATGGGTACACTGAAGCTTTCTTT.

This clonotype has a handful of counts. The chain recombines TRBV20-1 with TRBJ2-7; D not resolved. The CDR3 length is 14 residues. The germline V gene encodes CDR1 DFQATT and CDR2 SNEGSKA (reference sequence). Trimming stripped 2 bases from V and 1 base from J, with 12 bases between. The CDR3, as DNA: TGCAGTGCTAGACAAATGGACGGTTCCTACGAGCAGTACTTC. This translates into CSARQMDGSYEQYF.

In this sample, this clonotype turned up many times. The gene calls are TRBV30 and TRBJ1-5, with D perhaps matching TRBD1 (6 bases). The CDR3 has 16 amino acids. Trimming took 3 bases from V and 2 from J, leaving 17 bases between them. In germline, CDR1 is GTSNPN, CDR2 SVGIG (reference sequence). The CDR3 region is CAWSHEEAGGNQPQHF. For the CDR3, the DNA is TGTGCCTGGAGCCATGAGGAGGCAGGGGGCAATCAGCCCCAGCATTTT.